This entry is about one T cell receptor (beta chain). Antigen unknown. The sample originates from a study of T cell responses to AZD1222 COVID-19 vaccine. Study results and caveats: The study identified only six AZD1222 recipients as seropositive at baseline. Increases in Spike-specific TCR breadth and depth were seen after two AZD1222 doses. In a largely white British group with more females than males, clonal diversity was possibly underestimated.

The germline V gene encodes CDR1 MDHEN and CDR2 SYDVKM. The CDR3 totals 13 residues. Trimming took 7 bases from V and 5 from J, leaving 14 bases between them. Using immunoSEQ multiplex PCR, the repertoire was profiled, and TCRdb retains in-frame clones only, with some absent. The sample holds tens of thousands of clones, 86% seen once. The receptor comes from an adult in good health. This specimen was peripheral blood, taken on day 0 of AZD1222 vaccination. This chain joins TRBV28 and TRBJ2-5; the D gene is possibly TRBD2 (7 bases). DNA of the CDR3: TGTGCCAGCACCTGGGGGGGGCGGGAGACCCAGTACTTC. Amino acid sequence: CASTWGGRETQYF.